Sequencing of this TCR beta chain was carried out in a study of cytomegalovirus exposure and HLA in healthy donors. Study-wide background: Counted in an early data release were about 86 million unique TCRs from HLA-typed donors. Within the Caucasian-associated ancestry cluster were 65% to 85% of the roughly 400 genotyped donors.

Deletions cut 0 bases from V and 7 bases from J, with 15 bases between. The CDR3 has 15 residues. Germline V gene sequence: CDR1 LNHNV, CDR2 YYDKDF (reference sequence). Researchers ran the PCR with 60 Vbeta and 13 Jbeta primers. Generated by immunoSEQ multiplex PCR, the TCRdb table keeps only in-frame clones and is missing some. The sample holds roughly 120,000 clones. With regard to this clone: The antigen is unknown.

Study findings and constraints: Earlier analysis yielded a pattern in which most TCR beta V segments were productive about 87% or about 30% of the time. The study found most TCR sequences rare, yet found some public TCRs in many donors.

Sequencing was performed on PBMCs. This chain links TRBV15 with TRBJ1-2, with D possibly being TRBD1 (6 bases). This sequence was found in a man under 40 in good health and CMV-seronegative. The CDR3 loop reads CATSRDKIGGGGYTF. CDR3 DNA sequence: TGTGCCACCAGCAGAGATAAAATAGGGGGTGGTGGCTACACCTTC.